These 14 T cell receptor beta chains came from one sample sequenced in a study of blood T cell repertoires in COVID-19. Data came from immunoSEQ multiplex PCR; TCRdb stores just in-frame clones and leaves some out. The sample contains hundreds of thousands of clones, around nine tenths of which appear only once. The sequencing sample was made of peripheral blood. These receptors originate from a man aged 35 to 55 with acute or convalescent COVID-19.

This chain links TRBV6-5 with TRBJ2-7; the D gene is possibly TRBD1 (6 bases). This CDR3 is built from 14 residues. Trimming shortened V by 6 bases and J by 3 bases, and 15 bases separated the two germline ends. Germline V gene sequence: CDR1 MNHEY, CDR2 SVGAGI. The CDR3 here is CASRNRDTIYEQYF. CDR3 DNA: TGTGCCAGCAGGAACCGGGACACCATCTACGAGCAGTACTTC.

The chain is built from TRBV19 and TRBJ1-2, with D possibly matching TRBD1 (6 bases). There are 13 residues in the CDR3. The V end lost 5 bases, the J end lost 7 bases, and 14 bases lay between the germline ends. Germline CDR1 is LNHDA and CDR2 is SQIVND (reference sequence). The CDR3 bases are TGTGCCAGTAGTGAATACGAACAGGGTGGCTACACCTTC. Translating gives CASSEYEQGGYTF.

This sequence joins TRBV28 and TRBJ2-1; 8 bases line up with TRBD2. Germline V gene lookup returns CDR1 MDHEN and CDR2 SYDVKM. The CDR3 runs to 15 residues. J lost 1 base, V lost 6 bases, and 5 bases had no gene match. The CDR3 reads CASSGSGGSYNEQFF. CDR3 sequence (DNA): TGTGCCAGCAGCGGAAGCGGGGGTTCCTACAATGAGCAGTTCTTC.

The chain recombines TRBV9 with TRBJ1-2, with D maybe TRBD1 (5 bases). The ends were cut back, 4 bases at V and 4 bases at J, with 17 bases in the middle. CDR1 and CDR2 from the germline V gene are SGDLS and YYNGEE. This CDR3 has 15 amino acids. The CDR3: CASSPWTSEGYGYTF. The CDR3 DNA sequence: TGTGCCAGCAGCCCATGGACATCGGAGGGCTATGGCTACACCTTC.

The CDR3 protein is CASSRDWGSGELFF. In DNA, the CDR3 is TGTGCCAGCAGCCGGGACTGGGGGTCCGGGGAGCTGTTTTTT. The chain has TRBV7-2 and TRBJ2-2; TRBD2 might be the D (6 bases). Germline-derived CDR1 and CDR2 are SGHTA and FQGNSA. The CDR3 contains 14 residues. Trimming pared 5 bases from V and 6 bases from J, leaving 13 bases between.

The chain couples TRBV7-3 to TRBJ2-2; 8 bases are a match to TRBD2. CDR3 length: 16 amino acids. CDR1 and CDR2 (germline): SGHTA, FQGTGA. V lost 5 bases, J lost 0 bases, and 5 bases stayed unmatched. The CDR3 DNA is TGTGCCAGCAGCGAACTCGGGAGGGCGAACACCGGGGAGCTGTTTTTT. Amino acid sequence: CASSELGRANTGELFF.

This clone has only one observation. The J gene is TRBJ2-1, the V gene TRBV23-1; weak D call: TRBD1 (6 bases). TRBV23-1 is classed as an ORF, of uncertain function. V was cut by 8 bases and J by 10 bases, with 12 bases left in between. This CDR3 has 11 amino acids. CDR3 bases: TGCGCCAGCGTACAGGGCGAGGAGCAGTTCTTC. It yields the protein CASVQGEEQFF.

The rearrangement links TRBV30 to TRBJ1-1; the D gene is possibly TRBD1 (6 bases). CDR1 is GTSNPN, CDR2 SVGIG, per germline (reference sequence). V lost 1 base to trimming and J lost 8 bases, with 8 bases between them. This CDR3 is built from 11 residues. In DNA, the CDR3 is TGTGCCTGGAGTGGTAGGGGGGAAGCTTTCTTT. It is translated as CAWSGRGEAFF.

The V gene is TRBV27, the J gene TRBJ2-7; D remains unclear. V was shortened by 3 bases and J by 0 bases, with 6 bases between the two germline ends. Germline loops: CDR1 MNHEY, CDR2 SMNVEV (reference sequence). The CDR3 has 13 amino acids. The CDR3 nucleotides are TGTGCCAGCAGTTTCGGAGCCTCCTACGAGCAGTACTTC. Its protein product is CASSFGASYEQYF.

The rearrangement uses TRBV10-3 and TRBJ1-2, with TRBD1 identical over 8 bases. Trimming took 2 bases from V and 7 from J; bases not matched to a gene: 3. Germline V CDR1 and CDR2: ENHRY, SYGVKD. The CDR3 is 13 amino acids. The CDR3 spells CAISEQTGAGYTF. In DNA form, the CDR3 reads TGTGCCATCAGTGAGCAGACAGGGGCTGGCTACACCTTC.

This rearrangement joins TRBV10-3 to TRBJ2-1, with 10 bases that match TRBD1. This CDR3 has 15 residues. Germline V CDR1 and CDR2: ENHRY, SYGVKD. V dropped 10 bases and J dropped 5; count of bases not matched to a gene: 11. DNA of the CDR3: TGTGCCACCCGAGCGCCGGGACAGGGGAACAATGAGCAGTTCTTC. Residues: CATRAPGQGNNEQFF.

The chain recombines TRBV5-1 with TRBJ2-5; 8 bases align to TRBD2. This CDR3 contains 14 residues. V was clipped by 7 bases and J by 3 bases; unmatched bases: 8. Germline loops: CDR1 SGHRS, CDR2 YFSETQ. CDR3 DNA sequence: TGCGCCAGCGGCTCCGGGACTAGGGAAGAGACCCAGTACTTC. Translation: CASGSGTREETQYF.

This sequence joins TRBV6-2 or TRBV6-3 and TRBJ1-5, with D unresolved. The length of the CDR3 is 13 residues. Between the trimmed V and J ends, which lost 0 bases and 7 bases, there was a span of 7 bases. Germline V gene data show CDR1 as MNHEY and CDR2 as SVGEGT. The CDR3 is CASSYSRSQPQHF. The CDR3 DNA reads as TGTGCCAGCAGTTACTCGAGATCGCAGCCCCAGCATTTT.

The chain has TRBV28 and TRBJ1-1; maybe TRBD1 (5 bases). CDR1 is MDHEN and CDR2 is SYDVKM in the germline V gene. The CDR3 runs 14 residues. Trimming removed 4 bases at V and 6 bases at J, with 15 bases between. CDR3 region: CASSSPGLRSEAFF. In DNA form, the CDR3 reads TGTGCCAGCAGTTCGCCGGGACTACGGTCTGAAGCTTTCTTT.